The entry below gives a single TCR beta chain sequence along with its context. Its specificity is unknown. The data were obtained in a study of T cell responses to AZD1222 COVID-19 vaccine. Notes on the study in general: Baseline seropositives among AZD1222 recipients totaled only five or six. Among vaccine-associated CD4 TCRs, coverage spanned spike, with dominance at 160-218 and 743-854.

The method was immunoSEQ multiplex PCR; TCRdb's version includes in-frame clones alone and lacks a portion of them. The table shows tens of thousands of clones, with roughly nine tenths occurring only once. Germline CDR1 is MNHEY and CDR2 is SVGAGI. V was trimmed by 6 bases and J by 8 bases, leaving 19 bases between them. The CDR3 has 14 amino acids. The chain joins TRBV6-5 to TRBJ1-2; TRBD1 might be the D (5 bases). The TCR originated in an adult in good health. Source: peripheral blood, taken on day 0 of AZD1222 vaccination. The CDR3 sequence: CASSPPGGMGGYTF. CDR3 nucleotides: TGTGCCAGCAGCCCACCGGGGGGGATGGGGGGCTACACCTTC.